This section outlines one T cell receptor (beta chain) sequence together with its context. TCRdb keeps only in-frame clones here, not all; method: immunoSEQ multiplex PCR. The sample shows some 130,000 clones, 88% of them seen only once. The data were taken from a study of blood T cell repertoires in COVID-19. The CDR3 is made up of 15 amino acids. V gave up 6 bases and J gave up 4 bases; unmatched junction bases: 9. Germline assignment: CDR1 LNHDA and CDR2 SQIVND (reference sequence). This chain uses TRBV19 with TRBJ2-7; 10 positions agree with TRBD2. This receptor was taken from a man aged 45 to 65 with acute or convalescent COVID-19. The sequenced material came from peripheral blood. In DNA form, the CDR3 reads TGTGCCAGTAGACTTTCACTAGCGGGAAGATACGAGCAGTACTTC. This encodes CASRLSLAGRYEQYF. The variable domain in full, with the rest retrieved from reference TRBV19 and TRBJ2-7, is DGGITQSPKYLFRKEGQNVTLSCEQNLNHDAMYWYRQDPGQGLRLIYYSQIVNDFQKGDIAEGYSVSREKKESFPLTVTSAQKNPTAFYLCASRLSLAGRYEQYFGPGTRLTVT.